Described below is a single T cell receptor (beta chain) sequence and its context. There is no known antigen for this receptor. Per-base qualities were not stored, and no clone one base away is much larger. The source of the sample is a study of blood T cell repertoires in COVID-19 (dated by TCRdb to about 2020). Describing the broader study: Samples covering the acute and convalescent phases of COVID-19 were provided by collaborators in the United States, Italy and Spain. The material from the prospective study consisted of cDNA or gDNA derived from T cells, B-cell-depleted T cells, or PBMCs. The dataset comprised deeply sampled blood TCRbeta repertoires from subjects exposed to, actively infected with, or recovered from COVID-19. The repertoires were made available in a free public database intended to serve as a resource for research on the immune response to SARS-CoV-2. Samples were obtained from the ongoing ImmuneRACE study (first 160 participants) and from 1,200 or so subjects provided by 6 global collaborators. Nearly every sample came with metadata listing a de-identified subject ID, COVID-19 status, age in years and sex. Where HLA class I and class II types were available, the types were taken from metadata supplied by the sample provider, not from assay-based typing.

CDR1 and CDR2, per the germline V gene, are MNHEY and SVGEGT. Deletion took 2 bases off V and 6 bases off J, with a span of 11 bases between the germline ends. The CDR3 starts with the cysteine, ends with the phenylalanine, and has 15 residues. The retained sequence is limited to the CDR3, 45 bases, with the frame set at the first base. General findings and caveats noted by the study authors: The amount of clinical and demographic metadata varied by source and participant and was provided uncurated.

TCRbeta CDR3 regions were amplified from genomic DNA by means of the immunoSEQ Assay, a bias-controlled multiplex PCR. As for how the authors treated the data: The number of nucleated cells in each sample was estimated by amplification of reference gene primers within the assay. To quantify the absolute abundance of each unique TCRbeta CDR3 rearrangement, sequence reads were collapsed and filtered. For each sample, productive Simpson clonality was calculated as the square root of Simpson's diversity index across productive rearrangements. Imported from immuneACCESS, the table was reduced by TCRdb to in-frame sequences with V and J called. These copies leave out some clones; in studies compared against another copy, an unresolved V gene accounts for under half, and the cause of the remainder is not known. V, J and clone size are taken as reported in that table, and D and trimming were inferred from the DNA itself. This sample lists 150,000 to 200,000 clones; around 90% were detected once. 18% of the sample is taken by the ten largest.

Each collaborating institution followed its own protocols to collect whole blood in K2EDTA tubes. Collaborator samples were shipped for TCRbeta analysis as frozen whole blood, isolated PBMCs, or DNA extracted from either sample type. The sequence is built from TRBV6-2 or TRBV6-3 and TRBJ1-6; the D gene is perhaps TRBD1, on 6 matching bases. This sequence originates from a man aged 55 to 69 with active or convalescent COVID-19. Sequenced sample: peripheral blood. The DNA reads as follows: TGTGCCAGCAGTTACAGGGCAGGGGTTAATTCACCCCTCCACTTT. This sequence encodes CASSYRAGVNSPLHF.